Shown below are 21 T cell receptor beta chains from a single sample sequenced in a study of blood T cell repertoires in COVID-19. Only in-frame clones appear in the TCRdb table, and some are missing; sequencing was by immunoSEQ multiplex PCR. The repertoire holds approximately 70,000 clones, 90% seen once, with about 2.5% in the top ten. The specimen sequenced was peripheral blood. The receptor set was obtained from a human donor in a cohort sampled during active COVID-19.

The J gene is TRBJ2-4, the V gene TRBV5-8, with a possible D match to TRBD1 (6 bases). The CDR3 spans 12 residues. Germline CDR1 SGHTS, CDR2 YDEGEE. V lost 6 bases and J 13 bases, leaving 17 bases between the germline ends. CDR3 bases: TGTGCCAGCACCATCCCACAGGGCCCCCAGTACTTC. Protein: CASTIPQGPQYF. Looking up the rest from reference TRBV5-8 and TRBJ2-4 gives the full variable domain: EAGVTQSPTHLIKTRGQQATLRCSPISGHTSVYWYQQALGLGLQFLLWYDEGEERNRGNFPPRFSGRQFPNYSSELNVNALELEDSALYLCASTIPQGPQYFGAGTRLSVL.

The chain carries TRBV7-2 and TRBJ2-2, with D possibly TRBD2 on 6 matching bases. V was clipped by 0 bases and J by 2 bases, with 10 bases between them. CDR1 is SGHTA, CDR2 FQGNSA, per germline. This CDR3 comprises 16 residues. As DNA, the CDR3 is TGTGCCAGCAGCTTAGCCGGGACTCTTAACACCGGGGAGCTGTTTTTT. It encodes CASSLAGTLNTGELFF.

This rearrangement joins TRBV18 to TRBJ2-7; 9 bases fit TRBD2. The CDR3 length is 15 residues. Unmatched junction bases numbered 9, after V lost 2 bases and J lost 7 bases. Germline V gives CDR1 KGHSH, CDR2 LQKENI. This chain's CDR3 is CASSPRTSATPEQYF. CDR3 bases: TGTGCCAGCTCACCAAGGACTAGCGCTACCCCGGAGCAGTACTTC.

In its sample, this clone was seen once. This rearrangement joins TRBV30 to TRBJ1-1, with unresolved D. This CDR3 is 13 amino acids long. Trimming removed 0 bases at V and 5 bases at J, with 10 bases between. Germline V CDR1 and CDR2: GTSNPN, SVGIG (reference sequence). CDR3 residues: CAWSVGSRTEAFF. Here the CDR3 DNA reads TGTGCCTGGAGTGTCGGGTCCCGGACTGAAGCTTTCTTT.

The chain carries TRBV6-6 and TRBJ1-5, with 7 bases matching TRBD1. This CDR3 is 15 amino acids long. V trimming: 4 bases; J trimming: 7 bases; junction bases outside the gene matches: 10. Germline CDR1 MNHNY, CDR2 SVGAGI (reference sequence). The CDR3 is CASSSTTGAGQPQHF. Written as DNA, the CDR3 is TGTGCCAGCAGTTCAACTACAGGGGCCGGGCAGCCCCAGCATTTT.

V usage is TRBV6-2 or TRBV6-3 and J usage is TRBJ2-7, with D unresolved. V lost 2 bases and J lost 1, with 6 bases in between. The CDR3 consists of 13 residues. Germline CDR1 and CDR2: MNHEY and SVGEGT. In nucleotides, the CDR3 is TGTGCCAGCAGTTACGTCAGTTCCTACGAGCAGTACTTC. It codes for CASSYVSSYEQYF.

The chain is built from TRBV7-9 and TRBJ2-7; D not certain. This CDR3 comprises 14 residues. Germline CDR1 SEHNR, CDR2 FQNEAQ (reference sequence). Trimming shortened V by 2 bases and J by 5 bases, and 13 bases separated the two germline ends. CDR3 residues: CASSLSETGHEQYF. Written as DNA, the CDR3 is TGTGCCAGCAGCTTAAGCGAAACCGGCCACGAGCAGTACTTC.

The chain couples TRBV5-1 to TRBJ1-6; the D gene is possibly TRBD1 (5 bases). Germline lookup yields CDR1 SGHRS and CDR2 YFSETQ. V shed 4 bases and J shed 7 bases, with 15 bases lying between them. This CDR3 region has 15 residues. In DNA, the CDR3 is TGCGCCAGCAGCGACCGGGGGAGGGGAAATTCACCCCTCCACTTT. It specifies CASSDRGRGNSPLHF.

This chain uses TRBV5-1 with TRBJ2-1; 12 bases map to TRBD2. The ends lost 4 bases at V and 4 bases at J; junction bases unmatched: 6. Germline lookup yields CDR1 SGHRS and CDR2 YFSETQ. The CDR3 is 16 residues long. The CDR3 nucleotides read TGCGCCAGCAGCGCCGGGACTAGCGGGCTATACAATGAGCAGTTCTTC. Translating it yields CASSAGTSGLYNEQFF.

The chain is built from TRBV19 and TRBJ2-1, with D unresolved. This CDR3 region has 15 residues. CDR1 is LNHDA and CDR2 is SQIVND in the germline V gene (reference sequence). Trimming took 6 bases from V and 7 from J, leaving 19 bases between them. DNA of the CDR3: TGTGCCAGTAGCCCCAAGCGCGCCGGCCAGAATGAGCAGTTCTTC. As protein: CASSPKRAGQNEQFF.

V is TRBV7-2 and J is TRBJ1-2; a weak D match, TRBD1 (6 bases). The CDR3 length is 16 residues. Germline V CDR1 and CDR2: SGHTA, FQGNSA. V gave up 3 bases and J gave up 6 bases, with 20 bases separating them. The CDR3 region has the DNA TGTGCCAGCAGCTTGGCCCAGGGGATTAAGAGGGATGGCTACACCTTC. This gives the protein CASSLAQGIKRDGYTF.

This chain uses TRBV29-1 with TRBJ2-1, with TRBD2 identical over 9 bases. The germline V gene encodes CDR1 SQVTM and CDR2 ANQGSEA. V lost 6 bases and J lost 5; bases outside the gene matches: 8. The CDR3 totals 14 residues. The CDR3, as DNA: TGCAGCGTCTCAAAGCGGGGGGCTAACAATGAGCAGTTCTTC. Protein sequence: CSVSKRGANNEQFF.

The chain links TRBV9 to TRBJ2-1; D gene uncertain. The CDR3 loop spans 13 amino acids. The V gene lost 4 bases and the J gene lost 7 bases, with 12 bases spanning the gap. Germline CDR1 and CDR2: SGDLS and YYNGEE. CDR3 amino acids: CASSTLIENEQFF. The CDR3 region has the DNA TGTGCCAGCAGCACCCTGATAGAAAATGAGCAGTTCTTC.

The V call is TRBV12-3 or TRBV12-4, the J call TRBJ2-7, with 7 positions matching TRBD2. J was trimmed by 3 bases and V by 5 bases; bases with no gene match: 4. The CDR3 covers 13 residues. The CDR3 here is CASSLAGDYEQYF. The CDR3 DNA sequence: TGTGCCAGCAGTCTCGCGGGGGACTACGAGCAGTACTTC.

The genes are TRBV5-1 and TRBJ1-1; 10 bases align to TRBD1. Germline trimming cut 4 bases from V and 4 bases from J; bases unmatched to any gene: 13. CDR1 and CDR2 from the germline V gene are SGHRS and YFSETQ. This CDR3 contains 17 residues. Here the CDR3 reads CASSGGTGDYRVTEAFF. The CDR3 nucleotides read TGCGCCAGCAGCGGGGGGACAGGGGATTATAGGGTCACTGAAGCTTTCTTT.

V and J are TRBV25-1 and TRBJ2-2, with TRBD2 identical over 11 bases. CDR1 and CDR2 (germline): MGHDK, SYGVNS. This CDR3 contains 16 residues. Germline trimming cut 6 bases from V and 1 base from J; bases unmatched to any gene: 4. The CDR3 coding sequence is TGTGCCAGCAGCTCCGGGACTAGCGGGAACACCGGGGAGCTGTTTTTT. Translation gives CASSSGTSGNTGELFF.

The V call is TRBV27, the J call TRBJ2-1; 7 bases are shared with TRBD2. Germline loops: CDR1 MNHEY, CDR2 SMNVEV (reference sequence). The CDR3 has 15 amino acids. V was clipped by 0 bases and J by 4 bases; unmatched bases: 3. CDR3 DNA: TGTGCCAGCAGTTTATCGTCGGGGGGTTACAATGAGCAGTTCTTC. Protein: CASSLSSGGYNEQFF.

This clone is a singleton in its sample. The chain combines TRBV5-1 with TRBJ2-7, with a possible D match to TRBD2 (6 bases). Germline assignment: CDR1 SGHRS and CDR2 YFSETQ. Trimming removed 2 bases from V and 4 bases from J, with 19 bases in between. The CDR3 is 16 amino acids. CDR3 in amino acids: CASSFTRGADMYEQYF. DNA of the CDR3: TGCGCCAGCAGCTTCACGCGGGGAGCGGATATGTACGAGCAGTACTTC. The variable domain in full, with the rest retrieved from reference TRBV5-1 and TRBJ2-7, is KAGVTQTPRYLIKTRGQQVTLSCSPISGHRSVSWYQQTPGQGLQFLFEYFSETQRNKGNFPGRFSGRQFSNSRSEMNVSTLELGDSALYLCASSFTRGADMYEQYFGPGTRLTVT.

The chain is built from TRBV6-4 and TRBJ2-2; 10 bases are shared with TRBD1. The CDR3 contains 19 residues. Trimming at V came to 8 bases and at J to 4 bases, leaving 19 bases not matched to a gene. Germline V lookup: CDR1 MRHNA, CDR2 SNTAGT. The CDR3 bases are TGTGCCAGCCCCCTAAGAAGACAGGGGGCAGGGATGAGCACCGGGGAGCTGTTTTTT. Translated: CASPLRRQGAGMSTGELFF.

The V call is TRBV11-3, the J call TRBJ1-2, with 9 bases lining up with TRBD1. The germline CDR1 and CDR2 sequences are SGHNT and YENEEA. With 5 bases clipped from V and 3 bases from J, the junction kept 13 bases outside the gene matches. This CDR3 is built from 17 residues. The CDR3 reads CASSQQGARGWDYGYTF. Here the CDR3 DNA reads TGTGCCAGCAGCCAACAGGGGGCGCGAGGGTGGGACTATGGCTACACCTTC.

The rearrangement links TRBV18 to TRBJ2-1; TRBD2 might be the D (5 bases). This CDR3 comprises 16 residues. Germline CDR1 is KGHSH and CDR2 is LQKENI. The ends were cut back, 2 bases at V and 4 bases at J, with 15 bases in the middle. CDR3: CASSPWARTEYNEQFF. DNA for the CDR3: TGTGCCAGCTCACCATGGGCCAGGACTGAATACAATGAGCAGTTCTTC.